The present T cell receptor (beta chain) was sequenced within a study of Ad26.COV2.S vaccination and SARS-CoV-2 variants (dated by TCRdb to the early 2020s). Regarding the complete study: Vaccine-arm donors came from COV1001, a multicentre, randomized, double-blind, placebo-controlled phase I-IIa trial of Ad26.COV2.S in healthy adults. Ad26.COV2.S was administered intramuscularly at 5 x 10^10 or 1 x 10^11 viral particles, either as a single shot or as two shots given 56 days apart. The specificity and breadth of SARS-CoV-2-reactive T cell receptors after Ad26.COV2.S vaccination were assessed by TCRbeta repertoire sequencing. A total of roughly 30 samples were included in the TCR-sequenced set, comprising about 20 Ad26.COV2.S vaccine recipients, 5 placebo recipients and 8 SARS-CoV-2 convalescent individuals. Participants in the trial were split at random into five groups of five each, receiving low-dose or high-dose Ad26.COV2.S once or twice, or else placebo on both occasions. Throughout the experiments and outcome assessment, investigators stayed blinded to trial group allocation.

CDR1 and CDR2 are read off the germline V gene as SQVTM and ANQGSEA. Measured from the cysteine to the phenylalanine, the CDR3 is 13 residues long. Solely the CDR3 DNA is kept, with 39 bases framed from the first base. The V and J ends are trimmed by 4 bases and 6 bases, leaving 10 bases between them. The paper as a whole reports these results and caveats: After vaccination, spike-specific CD8+ and CD4+ T cell responses were reported to show substantial breadth. Higher spike-specific TCR breadth was observed in Ad26.COV2.S recipients than in placebo recipients (P = 0.0014). The authors noted that the TCR breadth and depth analyses may have underestimated total T cell responses. The study was not powered for comparison of responses between vaccine doses or regimens. Non-spike TCR breadth was comparable between vaccine and placebo recipients, consistent with the vaccine containing only spike.

The intended sense of this specimen's treatment or condition label: some 19 received Ad26.COV2.S at low or high dose, single or two shots; about 5 received placebo; per-sample allocation not given. Repertoires of vaccine and placebo recipients were sequenced from samples taken on day 63 after the first injection. Cohort 1b enrolled roughly 25 adults aged 18-55 years at a single site in Boston, USA, between 29 July and 7 August 2020. Ad26.COV2.S consisted of a replication-incompetent adenovirus type 26 vector by which a prefusion-stabilized SARS-CoV-2 spike protein from the original Wuhan strain was expressed. On this clone itself: Its recognized antigen is unknown. Base qualities are not at hand, and no much larger clone is one base apart.

The immunoSEQ Assay was the method used to sequence TCRbeta CDR3 regions. After extraction, genomic DNA underwent amplification by bias-controlled multiplex PCR, followed by high-throughput sequencing. The paper's processing steps were these. Collapsing and filtering of sequences were performed to quantify the absolute abundance of each unique TCRbeta CDR3 region. T cell fraction was estimated by normalizing TCRbeta template counts to usable DNA, with usable DNA measured through amplification of reference genes found in all nucleated cells. Repertoire TCRs were annotated as SARS-CoV-2-specific when V gene, CDR3 amino acid sequence and J gene were exactly matched to a known reactive TCR set. MIRA supplied the reference SARS-CoV-2 TCR set, which was filtered for enrichment in COVID-19-positive ImmuneCODE repertoires so that public or cross-reactive TCRs were removed. Drawing on the MIRA antigens, annotated TCRs were analysed further at the level of specific ORF or position within ORF. Breadth was defined as the number of annotated unique rearrangements divided by the total number of unique productive rearrangements, and depth was defined as the summed frequency of the annotated unique rearrangements. Group comparisons of TCR breadth used two-sided Wilcoxon rank-sum tests. Not all clones reach the TCRdb copy of this immuneACCESS table, which keeps in-frame sequences only. Checked studies attribute under half of the gap to unresolved V genes and leave the rest unexplained. V and J calls and clone size follow that table, whereas D and trimming were derived from the DNA. For this sample there are hundreds of thousands of clones; 88% appear just once. The ten largest clones represent around 6.1% of the sample.

The specimen comprised peripheral blood, sampled in a trial of Ad26.COV2.S vaccine versus placebo. The TCR comes from a person between 18 and 59 years old who received the Ad26.COV2.S COVID-19 vaccine or a placebo. Recombination joined TRBV29-1 with TRBJ1-6; TRBD1 is possibly the D segment (5 matching bases). The CDR3 region: CSVGSGFNSPLHF. The DNA sequence reads TGCAGCGTTGGGTCAGGGTTTAATTCACCCCTCCACTTT.